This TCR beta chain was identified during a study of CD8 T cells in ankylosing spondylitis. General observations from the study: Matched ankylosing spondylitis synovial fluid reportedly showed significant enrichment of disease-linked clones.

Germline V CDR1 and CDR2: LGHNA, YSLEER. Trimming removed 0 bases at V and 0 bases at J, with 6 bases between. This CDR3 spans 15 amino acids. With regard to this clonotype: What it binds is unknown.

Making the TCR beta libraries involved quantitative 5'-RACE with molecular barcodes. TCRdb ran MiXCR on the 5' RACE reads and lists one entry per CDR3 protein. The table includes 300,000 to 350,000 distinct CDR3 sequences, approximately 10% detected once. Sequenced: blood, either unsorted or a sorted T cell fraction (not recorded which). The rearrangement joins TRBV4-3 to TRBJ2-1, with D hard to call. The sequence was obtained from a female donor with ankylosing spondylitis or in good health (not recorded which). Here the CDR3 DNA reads TGCGCCAGCAGCCAAGATGGAATCTCCTACAATGAGCAGTTCTTC. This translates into CASSQDGISYNEQFF.